This T cell receptor (beta chain) came from a study of T cell responses to AZD1222 COVID-19 vaccine. Study-level information: Pooled together were second doses at about 4 or about 12 weeks.

Study findings and constraints: Repertoires were sampled only after the peak T cell response. Spike-wide vaccine-associated CD4 TCRs dominated at 160-218 and 743-854. Breadth and depth of Spike-specific TCRs rose after two AZD1222 doses.

V gave up 5 bases and J gave up 0 bases, with 17 bases separating them. Germline loops: CDR1 MNHEY, CDR2 SMNVEV (reference sequence). CDR3 length: 17 amino acids. Details on this clone: Its antigen is still unknown.

Repertoires were generated with immunoSEQ multiplex PCR, while TCRdb's copy carries only in-frame clones and drops some. Altogether around 130,000 clones are present, roughly 93% being singletons, with the ten largest covering about 0.91%. This receptor was taken from an adult in good health. This sequence joins TRBV27 and TRBJ1-5, with D possibly matching TRBD1 (6 bases). The sequences come from peripheral blood, collected on day 0 of AZD1222 vaccination. CDR3 region: CASSTSGGGYSNQPQHF. In DNA form, the CDR3 reads TGTGCCAGCAGTACATCGGGGGGGGGCTATAGCAATCAGCCCCAGCATTTT.